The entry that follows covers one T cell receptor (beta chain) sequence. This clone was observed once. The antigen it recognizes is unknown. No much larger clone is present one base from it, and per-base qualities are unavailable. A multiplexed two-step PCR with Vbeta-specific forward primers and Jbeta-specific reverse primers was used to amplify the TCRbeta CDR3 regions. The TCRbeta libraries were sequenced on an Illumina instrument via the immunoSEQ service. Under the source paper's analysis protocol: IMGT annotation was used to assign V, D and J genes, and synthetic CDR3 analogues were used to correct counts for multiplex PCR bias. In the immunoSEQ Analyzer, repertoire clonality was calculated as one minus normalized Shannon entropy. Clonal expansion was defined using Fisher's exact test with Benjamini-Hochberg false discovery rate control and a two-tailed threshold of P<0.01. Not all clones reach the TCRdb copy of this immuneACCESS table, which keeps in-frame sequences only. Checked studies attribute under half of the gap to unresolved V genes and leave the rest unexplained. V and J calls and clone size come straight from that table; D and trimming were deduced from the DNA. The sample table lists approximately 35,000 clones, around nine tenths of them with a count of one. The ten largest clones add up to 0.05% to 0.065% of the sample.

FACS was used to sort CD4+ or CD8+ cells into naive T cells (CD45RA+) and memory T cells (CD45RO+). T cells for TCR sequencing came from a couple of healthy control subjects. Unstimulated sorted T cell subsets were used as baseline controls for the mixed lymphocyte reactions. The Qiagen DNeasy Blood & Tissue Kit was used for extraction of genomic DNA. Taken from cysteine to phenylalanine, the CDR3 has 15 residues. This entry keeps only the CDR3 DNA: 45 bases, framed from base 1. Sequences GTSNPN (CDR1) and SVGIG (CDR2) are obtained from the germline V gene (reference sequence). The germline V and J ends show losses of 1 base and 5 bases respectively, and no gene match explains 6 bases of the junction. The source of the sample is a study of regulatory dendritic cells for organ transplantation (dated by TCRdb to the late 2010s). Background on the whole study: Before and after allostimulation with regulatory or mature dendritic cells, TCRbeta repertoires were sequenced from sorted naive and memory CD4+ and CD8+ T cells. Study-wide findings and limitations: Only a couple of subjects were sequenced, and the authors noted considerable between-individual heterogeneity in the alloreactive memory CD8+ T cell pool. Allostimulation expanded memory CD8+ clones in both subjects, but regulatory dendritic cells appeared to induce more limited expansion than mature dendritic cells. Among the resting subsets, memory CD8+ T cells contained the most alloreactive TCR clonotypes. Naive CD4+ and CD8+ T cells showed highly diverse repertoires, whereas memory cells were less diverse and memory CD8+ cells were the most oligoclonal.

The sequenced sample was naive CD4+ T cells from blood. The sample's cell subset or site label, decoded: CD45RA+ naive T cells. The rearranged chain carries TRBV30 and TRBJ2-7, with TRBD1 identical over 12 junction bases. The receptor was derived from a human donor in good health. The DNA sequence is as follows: TGTGCCTGGAGTGGAACCGGGACAGGGGGCAACGAGCAGTACTTC. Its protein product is CAWSGTGTGGNEQYF.